These 24 T cell receptor beta chains originate from one sample sequenced in a study of cytomegalovirus exposure and HLA in healthy donors. The PCR contained 60 Vbeta and 13 Jbeta primers. The method was immunoSEQ multiplex PCR; TCRdb's version includes in-frame clones alone and lacks a portion of them. Here the sample spans 140,000 to 150,000 clones, roughly a tenth being singletons. What was sequenced was PBMCs. All receptors derive from a male donor in good health and CMV-seronegative.

This clone was seen a few times. This chain uses TRBV29-1 with TRBJ1-2; TRBD1 is a possible D gene (5 bases). V lost 7 bases, J lost 2 bases, and 14 bases lay in between. The CDR3 sequence is 13 residues long. The germline V gene encodes CDR1 SQVTM and CDR2 ANQGSEA. CDR3 bases: TGCAGCGCGGGAGGGACGGTGAACTATGGCTACACCTTC. Translated: CSAGGTVNYGYTF.

V usage is TRBV4-3 and J usage is TRBJ1-1; 10 bases map to TRBD1. The CDR3 loop spans 13 amino acids. Germline CDR1 reads LGHNA; CDR2 reads YSLEER. J lost 7 bases, V lost 8 bases, and 7 bases had no gene match. The CDR3 region is CASAPGQGYEAFF. In DNA form, the CDR3 reads TGCGCCAGCGCTCCGGGACAGGGGTATGAAGCTTTCTTT.

The rearrangement uses TRBV4-3 and TRBJ1-2; D is perhaps TRBD1 (6 bases). The germline V gene encodes CDR1 LGHNA and CDR2 YSLEER. The CDR3 has 16 amino acids. Trimming cost V 0 bases and J 4 bases, with 15 bases left between them. The CDR3 loop is CASSQDHPGQPYGYTF. The CDR3 nucleotides read TGCGCCAGCAGCCAAGATCATCCCGGACAGCCCTATGGCTACACCTTC.

The sample holds a few counts of this clone. The chain carries TRBV27 and TRBJ2-7; D might be TRBD1 (5 bases). Trimming removed 6 bases from V and 7 bases from J, with 22 bases in between. This CDR3 is built from 15 residues. Germline CDR1 and CDR2: MNHEY and SMNVEV (reference sequence). The chain's CDR3 is CASSLLDIFPREQYF. The CDR3 nucleotides are TGTGCCAGCAGCCTTCTGGACATCTTCCCGAGGGAGCAGTACTTC.

The chain recombines TRBV11-1 with TRBJ2-7, with a tentative D call TRBD2 (6 bases). Germline CDR1 and CDR2: SGHAT and FQDESV (reference sequence). This CDR3 contains 15 residues. V was shortened by 4 bases and J by 0 bases, with 13 bases between the two germline ends. CDR3 residues: CASSYTTGSSYEQYF. CDR3 DNA: TGTGCCAGCAGCTACACGACCGGGAGCTCCTACGAGCAGTACTTC.

V is TRBV2 and J is TRBJ1-2; D perhaps matches TRBD1 (6 bases). The V and J ends lost 6 bases and 0 bases respectively, with 11 bases between them. The germline gives CDR1 SNHLY, CDR2 FYNNEI. CDR3 length: 14 amino acids. The CDR3 DNA is TGTGCCAGCAGCGGACAGCTTCCTAACTATGGCTACACCTTC. Its protein is CASSGQLPNYGYTF.

This clone was observed a handful of times. The chain is built from TRBV9 and TRBJ2-3; 7 nucleotides agree with TRBD2. This CDR3 comprises 15 residues. V dropped 2 bases and J dropped 2; count of bases not matched to a gene: 5. In germline, CDR1 is SGDLS, CDR2 YYNGEE. In DNA, the CDR3 is TGTGCCAGCAGCGTCATACGGGGGGACACAGATACGCAGTATTTT. Its protein product is CASSVIRGDTDTQYF.

Here the CDR3 reads CASSWQGNGKNIQYF. The CDR3 coding sequence is TGCGCCAGCAGCTGGCAGGGGAACGGCAAAAACATTCAGTACTTC. The gene calls are TRBV5-1 and TRBJ2-4; tentative D call: TRBD1 (6 bases). Germline V gives CDR1 SGHRS, CDR2 YFSETQ. V lost 3 bases and J lost 3, with 13 bases in between. The CDR3 is 15 amino acids.

This clone showed up just a few times. The gene calls are TRBV6-4 and TRBJ2-1; tentative D call: TRBD2 (6 bases). CDR1 and CDR2 (germline): MRHNA, SNTAGT. V was shortened by 0 bases and J by 4 bases, with 13 bases between the two germline ends. The CDR3 spans 16 residues. DNA for the CDR3: TGTGCCAGCAGTGACTCGTCGGAGGGAGATTACAATGAGCAGTTCTTC. Translating it yields CASSDSSEGDYNEQFF.

This clone was detected a few times. CDR3: CASSSRYRDNPTDTQYF. The CDR3 DNA reads as TGTGCCAGCAGTTCCCGATACCGGGACAACCCGACAGATACGCAGTATTTT. This rearrangement joins TRBV5-8 to TRBJ2-3; D perhaps matches TRBD1 (6 bases). The CDR3 sequence is 17 residues long. Per germline, CDR1 SGHTS and CDR2 YDEGEE. V was shortened by 5 bases and J by 3 bases, with 22 bases between the two germline ends.

In this sample, this clone turned up a few times. This chain uses TRBV5-1 with TRBJ1-1; 7 nucleotides agree with TRBD1. From germline, CDR1 is SGHRS and CDR2 YFSETQ. The CDR3 loop spans 14 amino acids. With V trimmed by 2 bases and J by 0 bases, 1 base remained unmatched. CDR3 DNA sequence: TGCGCCAGCAGCTTAACAGGGGTGAACACTGAAGCTTTCTTT. Protein: CASSLTGVNTEAFF.

This clone showed up just a few times. V gene TRBV4-3 combines with J gene TRBJ2-7; 9 positions agree with TRBD2. J gave up 5 bases and V 5 bases, and 10 bases lay outside the gene matches. Germline V gene sequence: CDR1 LGHNA, CDR2 YSLEER. The CDR3 is made up of 15 amino acids. As DNA, the CDR3 is TGCGCCAGCAGCTATGCCGGGACTAGCAGTGACGAGCAGTACTTC. Its protein product is CASSYAGTSSDEQYF.

This clone was seen more than once but under ten times. The V and J genes are TRBV6-5 and TRBJ2-6; D is uncertain. The CDR3 covers 14 residues. Trimming removed 4 bases at V and 1 base at J, with 5 bases between. Per germline, CDR1 MNHEY and CDR2 SVGAGI. The CDR3 protein is CASSSLSGANVLTF. The CDR3 bases are TGTGCCAGCAGTTCCCTATCTGGGGCCAACGTCCTGACTTTC.

This clone was recorded a few times. The chain is built from TRBV15 and TRBJ2-2; the match to TRBD2 covers 8 bases. CDR1 is LNHNV, CDR2 YYDKDF, per germline (reference sequence). The CDR3 extends over 17 amino acids. With 3 bases clipped from V and 3 bases from J, the junction kept 9 bases outside the gene matches. The CDR3 sequence is CATSRPGGGRHTGELFF. CDR3 nucleotide sequence: TGTGCCACCAGCAGGCCGGGGGGGGGCCGACACACCGGGGAGCTGTTTTTT.

The V call is TRBV4-2, the J call TRBJ2-2; 14 bases line up with TRBD2. Looked up from germline, CDR1 is LGHNA and CDR2 is YNFKEQ. The CDR3 totals 16 residues. The junction had 6 bases not matched to a gene; V was cut back by 4 bases and J by 8 bases. The CDR3 DNA sequence: TGTGCCAGCAGCCCGACTAGCGGGAGGGTCCCTGGGGAGCTGTTTTTT. Translating gives CASSPTSGRVPGELFF.

The chain links TRBV10-3 to TRBJ2-3; TRBD2 matches at 9 bases. The CDR3 runs to 18 residues. Trimming at V came to 7 bases and at J to 3 bases, leaving 17 bases not matched to a gene. Germline CDR1 is ENHRY and CDR2 is SYGVKD. CDR3 sequence (DNA): TGTGCCATCAAGGTCGAAGCTAGCGGGATCGGGAGGACAGATACGCAGTATTTT. It specifies CAIKVEASGIGRTDTQYF.

The V and J genes are TRBV7-8 and TRBJ2-6; 7 nucleotides line up with TRBD1. The CDR3 loop spans 16 amino acids. J lost 2 bases, V lost 5 bases, and 6 bases had no gene match. Germline lookup yields CDR1 SGHVS and CDR2 FQNEAQ. CDR3 region: CASSPLTGAGANVLTF. CDR3 DNA sequence: TGTGCCAGCAGCCCCCTCACAGGGGCTGGGGCCAACGTCCTGACTTTC.

Note on this clone: The sample has other DNA sequences that encode this CDR3 too. The chain recombines TRBV4-3 with TRBJ1-6; maybe TRBD1 (5 bases). V was cut by 0 bases and J by 6 bases, with 9 bases left in between. The germline V gene has CDR1 LGHNA and CDR2 YSLEER. CDR3 size: 15 residues. CDR3 nucleotides: TGCGCCAGCAGCCAAGAAGGGGTAATTAATTCACCCCTCCACTTT. It encodes CASSQEGVINSPLHF.

The table lists this clone with a few counts. This chain joins TRBV27 and TRBJ2-7; a weak D match, TRBD2 (6 bases). Germline-derived CDR1 and CDR2 are MNHEY and SMNVEV (reference sequence). V was shortened by 2 bases and J by 3 bases, with 14 bases between the two germline ends. The CDR3 runs to 15 residues. The CDR3 DNA reads as TGTGCCAGCAGTTTACGTGTTGGGACTTTCTACGAGCAGTACTTC. Encoded protein: CASSLRVGTFYEQYF.

This clone showed up just a few times. The rearrangement uses TRBV9 and TRBJ2-5; 14 bases are shared with TRBD2. The J segment lost 2 bases and the V segment lost 4 bases, leaving 4 bases of the junction unmatched. The CDR3 totals 16 residues. CDR1 SGDLS and CDR2 YYNGEE come from the germline V gene. In DNA form, the CDR3 reads TGTGCCAGCAGCCCGGGACTAGCGGGAGCTCAAGAGACCCAGTACTTC. Its protein product is CASSPGLAGAQETQYF. Filled out from reference TRBV9 and TRBJ2-5, the complete variable domain reads DSGVTQTPKHLITATGQRVTLRCSPRSGDLSVYWYQQSLDQGLQFLIQYYNGEERAKGNILERFSAQQFPDLHSELNLSSLELGDSALYFCASSPGLAGAQETQYFGPGTRLLVL.

V usage is TRBV11-2 and J usage is TRBJ2-5, with D tentatively TRBD1 (6 bases). CDR1 is SGHAT, CDR2 FQNNGV, per germline. This CDR3 region has 14 residues. V was clipped by 5 bases and J by 5 bases, with 15 bases between them. The CDR3 here is CASSPTRGPETQYF. CDR3 bases: TGTGCCAGCAGCCCAACCAGGGGCCCGGAGACCCAGTACTTC.

In DNA, the CDR3 is TGTGCCAGCAGCGAGGGGGACATCCCCACCGGGGAGCTGTTTTTT. Translated, it gives CASSEGDIPTGELFF. The chain carries TRBV7-6 and TRBJ2-2, with TRBD1 as a possible D gene (6 bases). V was shortened by 5 bases and J by 4 bases, with 14 bases between the two germline ends. The germline CDR1 and CDR2 sequences are SGHVS and FNYEAQ. The CDR3 loop spans 15 amino acids.

The rearrangement links TRBV10-3 to TRBJ2-4; the match to TRBD1 covers 10 bases. The CDR3 sequence is 14 residues long. CDR1 is ENHRY and CDR2 is SYGVKD in the germline V gene. The ends lost 10 bases at V and 6 bases at J; junction bases unmatched: 9. CDR3 coding DNA: TGTGCCACCCGGACAGGGGGGAAAGGAAACATTCAGTACTTC. This codes for CATRTGGKGNIQYF.

The chain links TRBV27 to TRBJ1-1; D might be TRBD1 (6 bases). CDR1 is MNHEY and CDR2 is SMNVEV in the germline V gene (reference sequence). V was trimmed by 2 bases and J by 3 bases, leaving 10 bases between them. This CDR3 is built from 14 residues. CDR3 nucleotide sequence: TGTGCCAGCAGTTTACAGGGGAAGGACACTGAAGCTTTCTTT. Protein sequence: CASSLQGKDTEAFF.